Listed below are T cell receptor beta chains from one sample, sequenced in a study of T cell changes during pregnancy in multiple sclerosis. Sequencing was performed with immunoSEQ multiplex PCR; in TCRdb, only in-frame clones are kept and a portion is missing. This sample has approximately 33,000 clones, with about 91% found just once. Specimen: CD4+ T cells from peripheral blood mononuclear cells, collected in the first trimester of pregnancy. Receptor source: a female donor in good health, enrolled as a control in a pregnancy study. The CDR3 runs from the conserved cysteine through the conserved F or W. Each record gives: V gene, J gene, clone size, D gene, CDR3 DNA, CDR3 protein. D genes are given only for firm matches. The size of a clone is reported for some rows only, either as once, few or many, or as a class for expanded clones.

>TRBV2|TRBJ1-5|once|.
TGTGCCAGCAGTGAAATGGTGACAGCCATACGCTTGATCAATCAGCCCCAGCATTTT
CASSEMVTAIRLINQPQHF
>TRBV2|TRBJ1-4|.|TRBD1
TGTGCCAGCAGTGAAGCCGGGACAGGGAATGAAAAACTGTTTTTT
CASSEAGTGNEKLFF
>TRBV5-6|TRBJ1-6|.|.
TGTGCCAGCAGCTTGGGTCGCTCCTATAATTCACCCCTCCACTTT
CASSLGRSYNSPLHF
>TRBV19|TRBJ2-7|few|TRBD1
TGTGCCAGTAGACGGGACAGGGTCTCCTACGAGCAGTACTTC
CASRRDRVSYEQYF
>TRBV30|TRBJ2-7|.|.
TGTGCCTGGGGGGGGGCGAGAGAGCAGTACTTC
CAWGGAREQYF
>TRBV30|TRBJ2-7|few|TRBD2
TGTGCCTGGAGTCGGATGCGGGGGTCCGAGCAGTACTTC
CAWSRMRGSEQYF
>TRBV18|TRBJ1-4|.|.
TGTGCCAGCTCACCCCTCCTTATGACCGGGGATAATGAAAAACTGTTTTTT
CASSPLLMTGDNEKLFF
>TRBV7-2|TRBJ2-3|.|TRBD2
TGTGCCAGTCACGTCCGCGGGGGGGCCGCAGATACGCAGTATTTT
CASHVRGGAADTQYF
>TRBV6-5|TRBJ1-2|.|.
TGTGCCAGCAGTTACTCGAGTCCTGATGGCTACACCTTC
CASSYSSPDGYTF
>TRBV7-8|TRBJ2-3|.|.
TGTGCCAGCAGCTTCGTAACAGATACGCAGTATTTT
CASSFVTDTQYF
>TRBV30|TRBJ2-1|few|.
TGTGCCTGGACCATGCACAGGGATGAGCAGTTCTTC
CAWTMHRDEQFF
>TRBV14|TRBJ2-7|.|TRBD1
TGTGCCAGCAGCGTACAGGGGTACCCCTACGAGCAGTACTTC
CASSVQGYPYEQYF
>TRBV4-1|TRBJ2-3|few|TRBD2
TGCGCCAGCAGCCAAGTGGGAAGGACTAGCGGGACAGATACGCAGTATTTT
CASSQVGRTSGTDTQYF
>TRBV7-2|TRBJ2-3|.|TRBD1
TGTGCCAGCAGCCGGGACAGGGCAGATACGCAGTATTTT
CASSRDRADTQYF